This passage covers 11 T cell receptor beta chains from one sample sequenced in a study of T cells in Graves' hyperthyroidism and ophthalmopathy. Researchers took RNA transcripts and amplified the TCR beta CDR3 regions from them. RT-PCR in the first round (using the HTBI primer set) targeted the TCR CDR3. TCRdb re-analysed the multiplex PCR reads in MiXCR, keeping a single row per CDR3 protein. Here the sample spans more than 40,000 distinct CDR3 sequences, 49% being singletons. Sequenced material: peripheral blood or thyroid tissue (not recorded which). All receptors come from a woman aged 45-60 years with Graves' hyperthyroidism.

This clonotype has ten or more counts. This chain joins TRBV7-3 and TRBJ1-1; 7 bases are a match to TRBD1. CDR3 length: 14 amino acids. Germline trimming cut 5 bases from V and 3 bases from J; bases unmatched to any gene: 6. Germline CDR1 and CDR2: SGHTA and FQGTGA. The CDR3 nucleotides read TGTGCCAGCAGCCGAGGGGGCGCGGACACTGAAGCTTTCTTT. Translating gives CASSRGGADTEAFF.

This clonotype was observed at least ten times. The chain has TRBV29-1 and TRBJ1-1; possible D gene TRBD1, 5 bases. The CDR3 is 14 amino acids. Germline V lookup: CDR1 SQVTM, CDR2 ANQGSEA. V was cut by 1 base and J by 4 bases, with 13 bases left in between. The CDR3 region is CSVEVGAPGTEAFF. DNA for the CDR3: TGCAGCGTTGAAGTAGGGGCCCCTGGCACTGAAGCTTTCTTT.

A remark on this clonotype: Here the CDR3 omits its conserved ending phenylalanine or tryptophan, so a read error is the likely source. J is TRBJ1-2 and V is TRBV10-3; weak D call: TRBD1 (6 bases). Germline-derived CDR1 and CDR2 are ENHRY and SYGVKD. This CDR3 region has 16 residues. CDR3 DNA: TGTGCTATCAGTGAGTCGGTTCTACAGGGATTCTATGGCTACACCCTC. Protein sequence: CAISESVLQGFYGYTL.

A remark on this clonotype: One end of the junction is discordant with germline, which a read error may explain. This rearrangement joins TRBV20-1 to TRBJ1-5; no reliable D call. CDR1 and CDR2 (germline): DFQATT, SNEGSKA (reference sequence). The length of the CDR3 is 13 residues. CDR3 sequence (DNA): TGCAGTGCCAGAGAAGTTTTAAATCGGCCCCAGCATTTT. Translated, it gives CSAREVLNRPQHF.

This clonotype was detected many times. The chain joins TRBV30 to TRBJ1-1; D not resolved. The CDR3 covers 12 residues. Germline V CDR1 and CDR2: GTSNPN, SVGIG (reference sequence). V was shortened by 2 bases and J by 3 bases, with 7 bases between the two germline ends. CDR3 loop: CAWSSSYTEAFF. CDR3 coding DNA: TGTGCCTGGAGTTCCAGTTACACTGAAGCTTTCTTT. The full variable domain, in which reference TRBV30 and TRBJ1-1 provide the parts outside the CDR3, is SQTIHQWPATLVQPVGSPLSLECTVEGTSNPNLYWYRQAAGRGLQLLFYSVGIGQISSEVPQNLSASRPQDRQFILSSKKLLLSDSGFYLCAWSSSYTEAFFGQGTRLTVV.

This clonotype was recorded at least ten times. The CDR3, as DNA: TGTGCCAGCAGTTTGGAGGGCTCTGGGGCCAACGTCCTGACTTTC. Translating it yields CASSLEGSGANVLTF. This rearrangement joins TRBV28 to TRBJ2-6; D perhaps matches TRBD2 (6 bases). V was shortened by 3 bases and J by 0 bases, with 6 bases between the two germline ends. CDR1 is MDHEN, CDR2 SYDVKM, per germline. This CDR3 is built from 15 residues.

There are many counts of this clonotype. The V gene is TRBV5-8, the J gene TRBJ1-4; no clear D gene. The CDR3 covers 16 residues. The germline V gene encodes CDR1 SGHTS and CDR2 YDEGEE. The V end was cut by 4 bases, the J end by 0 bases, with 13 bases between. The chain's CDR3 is CASSPPRLATNEKLFF. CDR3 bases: TGTGCCAGCAGCCCGCCTAGACTTGCAACTAATGAAAAACTGTTTTTT.

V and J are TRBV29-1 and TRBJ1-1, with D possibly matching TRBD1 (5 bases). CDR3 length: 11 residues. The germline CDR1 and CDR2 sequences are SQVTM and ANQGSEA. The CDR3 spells CRSGMGTEAFF. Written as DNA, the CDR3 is TGCAGGTCAGGGATGGGCACTGAAGCTTTCTTT.

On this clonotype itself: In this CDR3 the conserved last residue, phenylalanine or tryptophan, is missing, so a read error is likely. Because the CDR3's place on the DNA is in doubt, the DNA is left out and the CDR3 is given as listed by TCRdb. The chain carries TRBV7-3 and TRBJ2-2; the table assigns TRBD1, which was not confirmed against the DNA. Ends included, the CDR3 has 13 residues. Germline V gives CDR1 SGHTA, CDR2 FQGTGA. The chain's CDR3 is CASSPVPTGELCS.

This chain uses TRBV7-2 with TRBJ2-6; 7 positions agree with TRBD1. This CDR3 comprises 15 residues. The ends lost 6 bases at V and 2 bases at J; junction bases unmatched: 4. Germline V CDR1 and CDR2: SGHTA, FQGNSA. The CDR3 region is CASSYRGTGANVLTF. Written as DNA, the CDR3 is TGTGCCAGCAGTTACAGGGGCACTGGGGCCAACGTCCTGACTTTC.

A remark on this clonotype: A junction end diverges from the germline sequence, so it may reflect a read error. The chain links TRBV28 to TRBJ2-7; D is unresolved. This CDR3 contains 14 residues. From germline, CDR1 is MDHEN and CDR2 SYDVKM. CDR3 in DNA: TGTGCCAGCCGCCTTGCTGGCGGTATCTACGGGCAGTACTTC. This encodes CASRLAGGIYGQYF. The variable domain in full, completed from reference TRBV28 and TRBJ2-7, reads DVKVTQSSRYLVKRTGEKVFLECVQDMDHENMFWYRQDPGLGLRLIYFSYDVKMKEKGDIPEGYSVSREKKERFSLILESASTNQTSMYLCASRLAGGIYGQYFGPGTRLTVT.